The clone carrying this TCR beta chain was picked up one time. Data came from immunoSEQ multiplex PCR; TCRdb stores just in-frame clones and leaves some out. The data show 150,000 to 200,000 clones, 94% seen once. This specimen belongs to a study of control samples from healthy donors and cancer patients. The ends were cut back, 4 bases at V and 3 bases at J, with 15 bases in the middle. The CDR3 sequence is 15 residues long. Germline loops: CDR1 LNHNV, CDR2 YYDKDF (reference sequence). Source material: blood. V and J are TRBV15 and TRBJ1-2; tentative D call: TRBD1 (6 bases). This clonotype originated in a woman aged 40 to 49 in good health. The chain's CDR3 is CATSTRTRGHYGYTF. Written as DNA, the CDR3 is TGTGCCACCAGCACCAGAACCCGGGGGCACTATGGCTACACCTTC.